This TCR beta chain was sequenced for a study of T cell changes during pregnancy in multiple sclerosis. The CDR3 has 16 amino acids. Germline loops: CDR1 SGHAT, CDR2 FQDESV (reference sequence). The V end was cut by 3 bases, the J end by 7 bases, with 20 bases between. TCRdb's copy holds only in-frame clones and misses some; the assay was immunoSEQ multiplex PCR. The data hold fewer than 100,000 clones, with 89% observed a single time. This specimen was peripheral blood, taken before pregnancy. This TCR was sampled from a female donor with multiple sclerosis, enrolled in a pregnancy study. The rearrangement joins TRBV11-1 to TRBJ2-3, with D unresolved. CDR3 loop: CASSLGSTPPVNTQYF. The CDR3 DNA follows: TGTGCCAGCAGCTTGGGCTCTACACCCCCGGTGAATACGCAGTATTTT.